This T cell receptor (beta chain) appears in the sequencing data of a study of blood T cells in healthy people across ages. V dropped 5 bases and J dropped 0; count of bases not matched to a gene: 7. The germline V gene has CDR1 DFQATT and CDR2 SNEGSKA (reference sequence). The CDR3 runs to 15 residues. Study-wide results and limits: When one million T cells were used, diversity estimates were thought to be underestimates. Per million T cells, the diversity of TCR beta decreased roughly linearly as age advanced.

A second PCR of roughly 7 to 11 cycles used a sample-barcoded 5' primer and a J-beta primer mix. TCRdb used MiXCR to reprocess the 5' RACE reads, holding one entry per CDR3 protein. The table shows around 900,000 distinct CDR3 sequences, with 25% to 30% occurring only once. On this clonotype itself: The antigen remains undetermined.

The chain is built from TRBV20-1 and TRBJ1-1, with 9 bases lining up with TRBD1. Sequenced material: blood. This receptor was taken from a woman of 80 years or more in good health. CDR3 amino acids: CSAQDRGSLNTEAFF. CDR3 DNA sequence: TGCAGTGCTCAAGACAGGGGGAGCCTGAACACTGAAGCTTTCTTT.